This is a list of T cell receptor beta chains from one sample in a study of blood T cell repertoires in COVID-19. The data were produced by immunoSEQ multiplex PCR, yet TCRdb's version contains in-frame clones alone and is incomplete. The sample gives approximately 240,000 clones, 80% to 85% of which show up once; approximately 2.5% is in the top ten. The sample was peripheral blood. All receptors come from a woman aged 55-69 years with acute or convalescent COVID-19. The CDR3 runs from the conserved cysteine through the conserved F or W. A D gene is named only where the DNA matches it firmly.

v_gene	d_gene	j_gene	CDR3aa
TRBV28	.	TRBJ1-1	CASSQSVTEAFF
TRBV7-8	.	TRBJ2-7	CASSEGGGSYEQYF
TRBV5-3	TRBD1	TRBJ1-1	CARSLWTGEFPEAFF
TRBV28	.	TRBJ1-4	CASSFITQGWFNEKLFF
TRBV6-1	.	TRBJ1-3	CASSDWANTIYF
TRBV5-4	.	TRBJ2-3	CASSRTESDTQYF
TRBV28	TRBD1	TRBJ1-1	CASSLFSGQGSTAEAFF
TRBV6-5	.	TRBJ1-6	CASSQDSLSPLHF
TRBV5-4	.	TRBJ1-4	CASSLGGGGGEKLFF
TRBV4-2	TRBD1	TRBJ2-2	CASSEGQVYDTGELFF
TRBV10-3	.	TRBJ2-7	CAIRDVTGAYEQYF
TRBV6-5	.	TRBJ2-7	CASRRELLSSYEQYF
TRBV19	.	TRBJ1-5	CASTIGARVNQPQHF
TRBV11-2	TRBD2	TRBJ2-4	CASSLAGGRDIQYF
TRBV9	TRBD1	TRBJ2-1	CASSVDPNQQGASYNEQFF
TRBV2	.	TRBJ1-5	CASSGRGQPQHF
TRBV4-2	.	TRBJ2-5	CASSQEAQGSTQETQYF
TRBV10-3	.	TRBJ1-1	CAISETLGRLNTEAFF
TRBV5-1	.	TRBJ1-2	CASSKEGRGNYGYTF
TRBV5-1	.	TRBJ2-7	CASRKPERSSYEQYF
TRBV12-3/TRBV12-4	.	TRBJ1-1	CASSFPGTEAFF
TRBV4-1	TRBD1	TRBJ1-5	CASSQADRGNQPQHF
TRBV28	TRBD1	TRBJ1-5	CASTTGVSQPQHF
TRBV7-9	.	TRBJ1-6	CASSLAHANSPLHF
TRBV5-1	TRBD1	TRBJ1-1	CASSFGQAKAKNTEAFF
TRBV2	TRBD1	TRBJ1-2	CASSETGTGRRGYTF
TRBV5-1	TRBD1	TRBJ1-6	CASSLRTGVSSYNSPLHF
TRBV3-1/TRBV3-2	.	TRBJ2-7	CASSQNFRVEQYF
TRBV11-2	.	TRBJ1-1	CASSLDRYYEAFF
TRBV13	TRBD2	TRBJ2-2	CASSSPPSGLAGRTGELFF
TRBV5-6	.	TRBJ2-3	CASSLATDTQYF
TRBV28	.	TRBJ2-7	CASISQEAYEQYF
TRBV6-1	.	TRBJ1-2	CASSEATQGGGLYGYTF
TRBV3-1/TRBV3-2	.	TRBJ2-1	CASSQEHGRDLQYNEQFF
TRBV6-2/TRBV6-3	.	TRBJ1-2	CASSSTGYYGYTF
TRBV18	.	TRBJ1-1	CASSPDLNTEAFF
TRBV20-1	.	TRBJ2-3	CSAHLMETQYF
TRBV6-6	TRBD1	TRBJ2-7	CASSYLGQGDEQYF
TRBV9	.	TRBJ1-5	CASSVAGVQPQHF
TRBV7-9	.	TRBJ2-5	CASSGGAGQETQYF
TRBV5-1	TRBD2	TRBJ2-5	CASRAGTSGGSYQETQYF
TRBV3-1/TRBV3-2	.	TRBJ1-1	CASSPPDRRKSEAFF
TRBV7-9	.	TRBJ1-5	CASSLDSQPQHF
TRBV10-3	.	TRBJ1-4	CAIRGTSGGLFF
TRBV27	TRBD2	TRBJ2-1	CASSFLGLASYNEQFF
TRBV5-8	TRBD2	TRBJ2-5	CASRPGSGGRETQYF
TRBV14	TRBD1	TRBJ2-5	CASSQPPGTEVRTQYF
TRBV28	TRBD1	TRBJ1-4	CASSLSTGGSEKLFF
TRBV5-1	TRBD1	TRBJ2-7	CASSSTGQGMQYF